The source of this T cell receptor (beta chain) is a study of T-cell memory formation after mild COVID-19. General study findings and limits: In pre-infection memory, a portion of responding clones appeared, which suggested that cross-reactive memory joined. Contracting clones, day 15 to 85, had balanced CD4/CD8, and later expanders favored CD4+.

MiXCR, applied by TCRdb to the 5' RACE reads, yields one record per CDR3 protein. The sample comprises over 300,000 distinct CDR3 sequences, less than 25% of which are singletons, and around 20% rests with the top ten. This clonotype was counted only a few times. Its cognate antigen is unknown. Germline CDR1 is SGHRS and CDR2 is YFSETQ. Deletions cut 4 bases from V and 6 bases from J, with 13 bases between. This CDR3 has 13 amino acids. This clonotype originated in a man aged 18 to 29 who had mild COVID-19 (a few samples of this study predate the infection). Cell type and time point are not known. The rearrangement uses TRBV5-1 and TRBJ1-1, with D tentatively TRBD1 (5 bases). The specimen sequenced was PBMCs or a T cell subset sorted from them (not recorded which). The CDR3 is CASSPRQRAEAFF. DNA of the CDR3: TGCGCCAGCAGCCCCCGACAGCGCGCTGAAGCTTTCTTT.